Presented here are 30 T cell receptor beta chains from one specimen sequenced in a study of blood T cells in healthy people across ages (dated by TCRdb to 2013 to 2016). Preparation of the library involved 5' RACE. TCRdb records Illumina HiSeq 2500 as the sequencer. A second PCR of about 7 to 12 cycles was run with a J-beta primer mix and a sample-barcoded 5' primer. TCRdb passed the public sequencing reads through fastp at Q25 and MiXCR, retaining productive beta sequences. CDR3 protein sequences are deduplicated, and each keeps its most common genes and DNA. The sample table records hundreds of thousands of distinct CDR3 sequences; roughly 24% of these occur just once. The biggest ten clones account for around 3% of the sample. The same data also went into a second study, on T cells of mothers and their children.

Sequenced material: blood. These receptors all stem from a boy aged 5-17 years in good health.

V is TRBV13 and J is TRBJ2-1; D is perhaps TRBD2 (6 bases). The end of the DNA is better explained by TRBJ2-7, so the J call may be wrong. The CDR3 loop spans 15 amino acids. In germline, CDR1 is PRHDT, CDR2 FYEKMQ (reference sequence). CDR3 in DNA: TGTGCCAGCAGCTTAAGCTCCGGGGGCTCCTACGAGCAGTACGTC. This translates into CASSLSSGGSYEQYV.

CDR3 DNA: TGTGCCTGGAGTGTTACTCTGAGGCAAAATGAAAAACTGTTTTTT. It yields the protein CAWSVTLRQNEKLFF. J is TRBJ1-4 and V is TRBV30; no clear D. Trimming cost V 0 bases and J 5 bases, with 13 bases left between them. Germline loops: CDR1 GTSNPN, CDR2 SVGIG (reference sequence). The CDR3 contains 15 residues. The whole variable domain, remainder taken from reference TRBV30 and TRBJ1-4, is SQTIHQWPATLVQPVGSPLSLECTVEGTSNPNLYWYRQAAGRGLQLLFYSVGIGQISSEVPQNLSASRPQDRQFILSSKKLLLSDSGFYLCAWSVTLRQNEKLFFGSGTQLSVL.

V usage is TRBV10-3 and J usage is TRBJ2-2; 11 positions match TRBD2. The V gene's germline CDR1 is ENHRY and CDR2 SYGVKD. V trimming: 4 bases; J trimming: 4 bases; junction bases outside the gene matches: 5. The CDR3 contains 16 residues. The CDR3: CAISGSTSGSTGELFF. CDR3 sequence (DNA): TGTGCCATCAGTGGTTCCACTAGCGGGAGCACCGGGGAGCTGTTTTTT.

This clonotype was seen ten or more times. One end of the junction varies from germline; a read error may be responsible. The chain couples TRBV5-1 to TRBJ1-1; a possible D gene is TRBD1 (6 bases). Germline CDR1 reads SGHRS; CDR2 reads YFSETQ. The length of the CDR3 is 14 residues. The CDR3: CASSYRDLNTEAFF. In DNA form, the CDR3 reads TGCGCGAGCAGCTACAGGGACCTGAACACTGAAGCTTTCTTT.

This clonotype was counted a few times. The chain has TRBV20-1 and TRBJ2-7; D is undetermined. CDR3 length: 14 amino acids. The germline gives CDR1 DFQATT, CDR2 SNEGSKA (reference sequence). V gave up 1 base and J gave up 3 bases, with 13 bases separating them. This chain's CDR3 is CSARAADGDYEQYF. In DNA, the CDR3 is TGCAGTGCTAGAGCCGCGGACGGCGACTACGAGCAGTACTTC.

V usage is TRBV12-3 or TRBV12-4 and J usage is TRBJ2-5; D might be TRBD1 (5 bases). The tail of the sequence fits TRBJ2-1 better, so the J call may be wrong. CDR3 size: 14 residues. As DNA, the CDR3 is TGTGCCACCTCGGAGACAGAAAACAACAATGAGCAGTTCTTC. Amino acids: CATSETENNNEQFF.

This clonotype was detected only a few times. The chain uses TRBV20-1 and TRBJ2-5; 9 bases agree with TRBD1. V lost 5 bases, J lost 4 bases, and 5 bases stayed unmatched. The CDR3 totals 13 residues. The V gene's germline CDR1 is DFQATT and CDR2 SNEGSKA (reference sequence). CDR3 coding DNA: TGCAGTGCTCGGGACAGGGTAGGAGAGACCCAGTACTTC. Translation gives CSARDRVGETQYF.

The V gene is TRBV6-1, the J gene TRBJ1-4; no clear D gene. V was cut by 8 bases and J by 6 bases, with 7 bases left in between. CDR3 length: 11 residues. The germline V gene has CDR1 MNHNS and CDR2 SASEGT. The CDR3: CASRWDEKLFF. The CDR3 DNA reads TGTGCCAGCCGTTGGGATGAAAAACTGTTTTTT.

The chain combines TRBV3-1 with TRBJ2-1, with TRBD2 matching 11 bases. The CDR3 totals 16 residues. CDR1 and CDR2 (germline): LGHDT, YNNKEL (reference sequence). V trimming: 1 base; J trimming: 9 bases; junction bases outside the gene matches: 8. The CDR3 reads CASSQGQTSGAGEQFF. The CDR3, as DNA: TGTGCCAGCAGCCAAGGTCAGACTAGCGGGGCGGGTGAGCAGTTCTTC.

The genes are TRBV20-1 and TRBJ2-1, with TRBD2 as a possible D gene (5 bases). The length of the CDR3 is 15 residues. Germline V gene data show CDR1 as DFQATT and CDR2 as SNEGSKA (reference sequence). Between the trimmed V and J ends, which lost 1 base and 4 bases, there was a span of 14 bases. The CDR3 spells CSARVAAGEYNEQFF. DNA of the CDR3: TGCAGTGCTAGAGTGGCCGCGGGTGAATACAATGAGCAGTTCTTC.

This chain links TRBV5-1 with TRBJ1-3, with D possibly matching TRBD1 (5 bases). Per the germline V gene, CDR1 is SGHRS and CDR2 is YFSETQ. Trimming removed 4 bases at V and 0 bases at J, with 14 bases between. The CDR3 runs 16 residues. In DNA form, the CDR3 reads TGCGCCAGCAGCCCAGGGACCGCTATCTCTGGAAACACCATATATTTT. Protein product: CASSPGTAISGNTIYF.

DNA of the CDR3: TGTGCCACCAGCAGAGATAGGGGGGCGGGTGAGCAGTACTTC. Its protein product is CATSRDRGAGEQYF. The rearrangement links TRBV15 to TRBJ2-7; D may be TRBD1 or TRBD2 (6 bases each). Trimming took off 0 bases at V and 7 bases at J, with 13 bases between the two ends. Germline V gene lookup returns CDR1 LNHNV and CDR2 YYDKDF (reference sequence). The CDR3 has 14 residues. Filled out from reference TRBV15 and TRBJ2-7, the complete variable domain reads DAMVIQNPRYQVTQFGKPVTLSCSQTLNHNVMYWYQQKSSQAPKLLFHYYDKDFNNEADTPDNFQSRRPNTSFCFLDIRSPGLGDTAMYLCATSRDRGAGEQYFGPGTRLTVT.

J is TRBJ2-1 and V is TRBV7-2, with D maybe TRBD2 (6 bases). The CDR3 consists of 16 residues. Germline V gives CDR1 SGHTA, CDR2 FQGNSA. V lost 6 bases to trimming and J lost 0 bases, with 15 bases between them. CDR3 in amino acids: CASRISGGSSYNEQFF. The CDR3 nucleotides are TGTGCCAGCAGGATTAGTGGGGGGAGCTCCTACAATGAGCAGTTCTTC.

This clonotype occurred a few times. The chain joins TRBV30 to TRBJ2-5, with 8 bases lining up with TRBD2. V shed 7 bases and J 7 bases; nucleotides not matched to a gene: 14. This CDR3 is 14 amino acids long. Germline V gene sequence: CDR1 GTSNPN, CDR2 SVGIG (reference sequence). The chain's CDR3 is CASPGSGGGVTQYF. CDR3 coding DNA: TGTGCCTCCCCGGGGAGCGGGGGAGGGGTGACCCAGTACTTC. The entire variable domain, with the rest obtained from reference TRBV30 and TRBJ2-5, is as follows: SQTIHQWPATLVQPVGSPLSLECTVEGTSNPNLYWYRQAAGRGLQLLFYSVGIGQISSEVPQNLSASRPQDRQFILSSKKLLLSDSGFYLCASPGSGGGVTQYFGPGTRLLVL.

A few counts support this clonotype. V gene TRBV4-1 combines with J gene TRBJ2-3; the match to TRBD2 covers 10 bases. The CDR3 is 15 residues long. The V segment lost 3 bases and the J segment 6 bases; nucleotides outside the gene matches: 6. CDR1 MGHRA and CDR2 YSYEKL come from the germline V gene. DNA for the CDR3: TGCGCCAGCAGCCATCTAGCGGGGGCCGGGGATACGCAGTATTTT. Its translation: CASSHLAGAGDTQYF.

As DNA, the CDR3 is TGCGCCAGCAGCCAAGTTAAGCGGGGGGGTGGTGAGACCCAGTACTTC. Encoded protein: CASSQVKRGGGETQYF. This chain joins TRBV4-1 and TRBJ2-5; 10 bases line up with TRBD2. V lost 1 base, J lost 5 bases, and 7 bases stayed unmatched. CDR1 is MGHRA and CDR2 is YSYEKL in the germline V gene. The CDR3 is 16 residues long.

This clonotype was seen only a few times. This chain uses TRBV6-6 with TRBJ1-5; D gene ambiguous. Looked up from germline, CDR1 is MNHNY and CDR2 is SVGAGI (reference sequence). This CDR3 region has 16 residues. V shed 2 bases and J shed 2 bases, with 13 bases lying between them. CDR3 bases: TGTGCCAGCAGTTACGGGGAGCCCGGGGGCAATCAGCCCCAGCATTTT. It specifies CASSYGEPGGNQPQHF.

This clonotype was detected ten times or more. The V gene is TRBV7-9, the J gene TRBJ2-1; D gene unclear. The V gene's germline CDR1 is SEHNR and CDR2 FQNEAQ (reference sequence). Trimming took off 3 bases at V and 6 bases at J, with 0 bases between the two ends. The CDR3 extends over 10 amino acids. This CDR3 reads CASSFNEQFF. Written as DNA, the CDR3 is TGTGCCAGCAGCTTCAATGAGCAGTTCTTC.

The V call is TRBV12-3 or TRBV12-4, the J call TRBJ2-3; tentatively, D is TRBD1 (5 bases). The CDR3 extends over 17 amino acids. V lost 1 base, J lost 0 bases, and 14 bases lay in between. The CDR3 nucleotides read TGTGCCAGCAGTTTAGGGGGCGGAAGCTCTAGCACAGATACGCAGTATTTT. As protein: CASSLGGGSSSTDTQYF.

The V gene is TRBV2, the J gene TRBJ2-3; 11 bases line up with TRBD2. Germline values: CDR1 SNHLY, CDR2 FYNNEI. The junction had 1 base not matched to a gene; V was cut back by 6 bases and J by 2 bases. The CDR3 length is 14 residues. CDR3 loop: CASRTSGATDTQYF. CDR3 DNA sequence: TGTGCCAGCAGGACTAGCGGGGCCACAGATACGCAGTATTTT. The variable domain in full, completed from reference TRBV2 and TRBJ2-3, reads EPEVTQTPSHQVTQMGQEVILRCVPISNHLYFYWYRQILGQKVEFLVSFYNNEISEKSEIFDDQFSVERPDGSNFTLKIRSTKLEDSAMYFCASRTSGATDTQYFGPGTRLTVL.

The chain carries TRBV5-1 and TRBJ2-3, with D perhaps matching TRBD1 or TRBD2 (5 bases each). CDR3 length: 16 residues. Trimming shortened V by 2 bases and J by 1 base, and 14 bases separated the two germline ends. CDR1 and CDR2 from the germline V gene are SGHRS and YFSETQ. DNA of the CDR3: TGCGCCAGCAGCTTTGGTGGCCGGGACCGCACAGATACGCAGTATTTT. It is translated as CASSFGGRDRTDTQYF.

This clonotype was seen only a few times. This sequence joins TRBV11-1 and TRBJ1-4, with D possibly being TRBD1 (5 bases). V shed 4 bases and J shed 0 bases, with 21 bases lying between them. This CDR3 has 19 residues. Germline CDR1 SGHAT, CDR2 FQDESV (reference sequence). CDR3 residues: CASSSGQVSPLSTNEKLFF. The CDR3 bases are TGTGCCAGCAGCTCCGGACAAGTCTCACCACTTTCAACTAATGAAAAACTGTTTTTT.

This clonotype was seen a handful of times. This chain connects TRBV28 to TRBJ2-5, with D possibly being TRBD1 (5 bases). The CDR3 spans 13 residues. V gave up 4 bases and J gave up 3 bases, with 9 bases separating them. CDR1 MDHEN and CDR2 SYDVKM come from the germline V gene. This CDR3 reads CASSWGAEETQYF. CDR3 bases: TGTGCCAGCAGTTGGGGCGCCGAAGAGACCCAGTACTTC.

This clonotype was seen just once. Mismatch with germline at one junction end may stem from a read error. The gene calls are TRBV20-1 and TRBJ2-3, with TRBD1 matching over 8 bases. The CDR3 sequence is 15 residues long. Germline CDR1 and CDR2: DFQATT and SNEGSKA (reference sequence). The CDR3 region is CSARSGQGEGDAQYF. The CDR3 coding sequence is TGCAGTGCTAGATCAGGACAGGGAGAAGGAGATGCGCAGTATTTT.

The gene calls are TRBV5-1 and TRBJ2-5; 7 bases align to TRBD1. CDR3 length: 14 residues. V gave up 0 bases and J gave up 3 bases; unmatched junction bases: 2. The germline V gene has CDR1 SGHRS and CDR2 YFSETQ. For the CDR3, the DNA is TGCGCCAGCAGCTTGGTGACAGGGAAAGAGACCCAGTACTTC. Protein sequence: CASSLVTGKETQYF.

The rearrangement joins TRBV27 to TRBJ2-3, with D possibly TRBD1 on 7 matching bases. The CDR3 loop spans 15 amino acids. V gave up 7 bases and J gave up 0 bases, with 14 bases separating them. Per the germline V gene, CDR1 is MNHEY and CDR2 is SMNVEV (reference sequence). CDR3 in amino acids: CASTWGDSSTDTQYF. The CDR3 nucleotides are TGTGCCAGCACCTGGGGGGACAGCAGCACAGATACGCAGTATTTT.

This clonotype has a handful of counts. The V call is TRBV5-5, the J call TRBJ1-1, with D possibly being TRBD1 (5 bases). Trimming left V 4 bases short and J 6 bases short, with 16 bases between. Germline V lookup: CDR1 SGHKS, CDR2 YYEKEE (reference sequence). This CDR3 is 14 amino acids long. The CDR3 spells CASSPRTSLAEAFF. The CDR3 bases are TGTGCCAGCAGCCCCCGGACATCTCTCGCTGAAGCTTTCTTT.

This clonotype occurred once. This chain uses TRBV29-1 with TRBJ2-4, with 9 nucleotides matching TRBD1. V dropped 0 bases and J dropped 7; count of bases not matched to a gene: 1. Germline CDR1 SQVTM, CDR2 ANQGSEA. This CDR3 contains 13 residues. The CDR3 DNA reads as TGCAGCGTTGAAGAGGACAGGGGCAACATTCAGTACTTC. This encodes CSVEEDRGNIQYF.

J is TRBJ2-2 and V is TRBV5-5; TRBD2 matches 10 bases. This CDR3 contains 16 residues. J was trimmed by 4 bases and V by 0 bases; bases with no gene match: 3. Germline CDR1 SGHKS, CDR2 YYEKEE (reference sequence). DNA of the CDR3: TGTGCCAGCAGCTTGGGGCTAGCGGGAGCCACCGGGGAGCTGTTTTTT. Amino acid sequence: CASSLGLAGATGELFF.

This clonotype was counted only a few times. This rearrangement joins TRBV28 to TRBJ2-3; 9 nucleotides align to TRBD2. Germline V gives CDR1 MDHEN, CDR2 SYDVKM. The CDR3 has 15 residues. V dropped 3 bases and J dropped 5; count of bases not matched to a gene: 6. CDR3 sequence: CASSFGLAGQDTQYF. The CDR3 region has the DNA TGTGCCAGCAGTTTTGGGCTAGCGGGGCAAGATACGCAGTATTTT. Full variable domain (missing parts from reference TRBV28 and TRBJ2-3): DVKVTQSSRYLVKRTGEKVFLECVQDMDHENMFWYRQDPGLGLRLIYFSYDVKMKEKGDIPEGYSVSREKKERFSLILESASTNQTSMYLCASSFGLAGQDTQYFGPGTRLTVL.